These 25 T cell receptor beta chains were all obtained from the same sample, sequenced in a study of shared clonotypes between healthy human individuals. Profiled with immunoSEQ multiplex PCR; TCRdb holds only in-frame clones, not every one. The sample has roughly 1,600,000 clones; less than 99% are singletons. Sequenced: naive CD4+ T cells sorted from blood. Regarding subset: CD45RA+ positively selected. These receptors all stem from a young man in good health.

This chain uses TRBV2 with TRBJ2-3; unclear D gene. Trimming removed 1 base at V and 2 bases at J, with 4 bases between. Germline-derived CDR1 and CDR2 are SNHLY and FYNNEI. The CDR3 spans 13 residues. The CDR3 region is CASSEVSTDTQYF. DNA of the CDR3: TGTGCCAGCAGTGAAGTGTCCACAGATACGCAGTATTTT.

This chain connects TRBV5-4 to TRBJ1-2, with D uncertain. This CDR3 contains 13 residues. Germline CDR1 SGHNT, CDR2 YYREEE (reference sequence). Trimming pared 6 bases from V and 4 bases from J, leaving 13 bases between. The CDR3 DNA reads TGTGCCAGCAAGGCCCCAGATGTCTATGGCTACACCTTC. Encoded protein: CASKAPDVYGYTF.

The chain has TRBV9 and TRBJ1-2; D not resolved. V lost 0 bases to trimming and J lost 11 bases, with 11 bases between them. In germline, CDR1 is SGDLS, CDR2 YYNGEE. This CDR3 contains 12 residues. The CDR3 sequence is CASSVGGSAYTF. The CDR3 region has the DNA TGTGCCAGCAGCGTAGGAGGCAGCGCATACACCTTC.

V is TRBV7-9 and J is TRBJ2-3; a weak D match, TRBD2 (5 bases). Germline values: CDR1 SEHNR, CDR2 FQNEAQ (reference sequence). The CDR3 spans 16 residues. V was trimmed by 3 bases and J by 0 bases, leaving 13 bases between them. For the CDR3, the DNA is TGTGCCAGCAGCTTGGCGGGCCACTCTAGCACAGATACGCAGTATTTT. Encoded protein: CASSLAGHSSTDTQYF. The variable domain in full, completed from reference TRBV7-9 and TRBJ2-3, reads DTGVSQNPRHKITKRGQNVTFRCDPISEHNRLYWYRQTLGQGPEFLTYFQNEAQLEKSRLLSDRFSAERPKGSFSTLEIQRTEQGDSAMYLCASSLAGHSSTDTQYFGPGTRLTVL.

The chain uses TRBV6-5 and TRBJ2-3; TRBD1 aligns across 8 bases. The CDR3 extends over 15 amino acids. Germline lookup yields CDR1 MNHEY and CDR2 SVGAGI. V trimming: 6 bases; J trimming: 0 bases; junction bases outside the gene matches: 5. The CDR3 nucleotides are TGTGCCAGCAGATCGGACAGGGACAGCACAGATACGCAGTATTTT. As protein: CASRSDRDSTDTQYF.

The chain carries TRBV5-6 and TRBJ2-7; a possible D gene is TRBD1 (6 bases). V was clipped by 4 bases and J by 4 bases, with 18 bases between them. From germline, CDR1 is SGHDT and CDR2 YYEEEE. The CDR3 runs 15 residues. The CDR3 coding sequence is TGTGCCAGCAGCCTCCAACAATTGACAGGTTACGAGCAGTACTTC. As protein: CASSLQQLTGYEQYF.

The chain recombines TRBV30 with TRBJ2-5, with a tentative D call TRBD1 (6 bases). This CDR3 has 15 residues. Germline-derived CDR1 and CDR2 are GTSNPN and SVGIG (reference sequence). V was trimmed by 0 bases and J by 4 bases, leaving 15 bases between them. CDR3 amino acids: CAWSVGAGVTETQYF. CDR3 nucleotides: TGTGCCTGGAGTGTAGGTGCAGGGGTGACAGAGACCCAGTACTTC.

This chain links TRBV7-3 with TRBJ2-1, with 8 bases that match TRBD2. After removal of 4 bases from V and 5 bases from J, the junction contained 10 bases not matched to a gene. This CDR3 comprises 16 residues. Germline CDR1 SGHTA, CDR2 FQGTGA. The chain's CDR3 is CASSSLGSGRNNEQFF. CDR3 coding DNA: TGTGCCAGCAGCTCCCTCGGCAGCGGGAGAAACAATGAGCAGTTCTTC.

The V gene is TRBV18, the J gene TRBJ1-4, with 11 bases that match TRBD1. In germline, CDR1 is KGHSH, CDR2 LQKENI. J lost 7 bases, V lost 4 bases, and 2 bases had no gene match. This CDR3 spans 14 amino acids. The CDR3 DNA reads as TGTGCCAGCTCACGGACAGGGGGCCTTGAAAAACTGTTTTTT. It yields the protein CASSRTGGLEKLFF.

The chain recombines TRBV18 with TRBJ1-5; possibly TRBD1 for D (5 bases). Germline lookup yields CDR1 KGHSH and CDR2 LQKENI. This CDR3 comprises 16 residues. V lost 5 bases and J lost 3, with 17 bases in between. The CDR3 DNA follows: TGTGCCAGCTCAGTTTCGGCAGGGACGAACAATCAGCCCCAGCATTTT. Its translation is CASSVSAGTNNQPQHF.

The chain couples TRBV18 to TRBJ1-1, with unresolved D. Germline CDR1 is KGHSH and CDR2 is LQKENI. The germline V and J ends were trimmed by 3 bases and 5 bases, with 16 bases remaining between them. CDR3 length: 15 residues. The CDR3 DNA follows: TGTGCCAGCTCACCGCGAGTCCCGAGCCTAACTGAAGCTTTCTTT. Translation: CASSPRVPSLTEAFF.

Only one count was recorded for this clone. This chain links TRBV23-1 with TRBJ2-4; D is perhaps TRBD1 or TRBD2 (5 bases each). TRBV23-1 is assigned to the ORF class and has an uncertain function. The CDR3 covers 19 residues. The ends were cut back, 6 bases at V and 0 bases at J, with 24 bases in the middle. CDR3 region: CASSPLPRLRGIAKNIQYF. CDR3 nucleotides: TGCGCCAGCAGCCCCTTGCCCCGACTAAGGGGAATAGCCAAAAACATTCAGTACTTC.

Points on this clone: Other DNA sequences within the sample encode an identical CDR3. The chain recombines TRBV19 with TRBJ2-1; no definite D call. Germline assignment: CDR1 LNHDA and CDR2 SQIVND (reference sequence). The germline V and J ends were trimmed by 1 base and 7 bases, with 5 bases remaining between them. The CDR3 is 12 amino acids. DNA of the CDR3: TGTGCCAGTAGTATAGTCGCTAATGAGCAGTTCTTC. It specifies CASSIVANEQFF.

The CDR3: CDLHTGELFF. The CDR3 coding sequence is TGTGACCTCCACACCGGGGAGCTGTTTTTT. This sequence joins TRBV19 and TRBJ2-2; D ambiguous. CDR1 is LNHDA, CDR2 SQIVND, per germline (reference sequence). CDR3 size: 10 residues. The whole variable domain, remainder taken from reference TRBV19 and TRBJ2-2, is DGGITQSPKYLFRKEGQNVTLSCEQNLNHDAMYWYRQDPGQGLRLIYYSQIVNDFQKGDIAEGYSVSREKKESFPLTVTSAQKNPTAFYLCDLHTGELFFGEGSRLTVL.

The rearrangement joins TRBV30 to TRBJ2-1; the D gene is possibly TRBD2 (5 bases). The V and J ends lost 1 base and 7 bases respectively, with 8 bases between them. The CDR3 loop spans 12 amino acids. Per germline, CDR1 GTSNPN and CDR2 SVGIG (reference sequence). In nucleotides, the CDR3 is TGTGCCTGGAGTGGGCGGGCTAATGAGCAGTTCTTC. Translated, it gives CAWSGRANEQFF. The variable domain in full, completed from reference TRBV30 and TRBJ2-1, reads SQTIHQWPATLVQPVGSPLSLECTVEGTSNPNLYWYRQAAGRGLQLLFYSVGIGQISSEVPQNLSASRPQDRQFILSSKKLLLSDSGFYLCAWSGRANEQFFGPGTRLTVL.

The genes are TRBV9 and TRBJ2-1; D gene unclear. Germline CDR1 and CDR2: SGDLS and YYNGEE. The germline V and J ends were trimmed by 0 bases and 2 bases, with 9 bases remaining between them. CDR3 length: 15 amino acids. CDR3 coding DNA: TGTGCCAGCAGCGTAGGTGGCAAACCCTACAATGAGCAGTTCTTC. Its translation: CASSVGGKPYNEQFF.

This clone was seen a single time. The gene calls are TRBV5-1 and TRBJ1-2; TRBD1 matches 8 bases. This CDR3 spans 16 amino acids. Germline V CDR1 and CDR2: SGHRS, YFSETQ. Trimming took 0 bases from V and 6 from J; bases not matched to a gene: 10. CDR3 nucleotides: TGCGCCAGCAGCTTGGCCGCGGCAGGGGGCGGAGATGGCTACACCTTC. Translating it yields CASSLAAAGGGDGYTF.

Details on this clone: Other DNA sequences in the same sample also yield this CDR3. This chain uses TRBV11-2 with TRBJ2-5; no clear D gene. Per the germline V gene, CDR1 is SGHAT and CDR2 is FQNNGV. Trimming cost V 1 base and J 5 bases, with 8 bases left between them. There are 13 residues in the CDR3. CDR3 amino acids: CASSLAGSETQYF. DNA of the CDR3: TGTGCCAGCAGCTTAGCGGGTTCTGAGACCCAGTACTTC.

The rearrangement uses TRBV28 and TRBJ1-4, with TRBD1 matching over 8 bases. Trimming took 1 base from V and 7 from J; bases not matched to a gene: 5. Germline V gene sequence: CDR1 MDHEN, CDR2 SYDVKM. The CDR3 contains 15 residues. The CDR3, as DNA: TGTGCCAGCAGTTTATCGGGGCAGGGGGCTGAAAAACTGTTTTTT. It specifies CASSLSGQGAEKLFF.

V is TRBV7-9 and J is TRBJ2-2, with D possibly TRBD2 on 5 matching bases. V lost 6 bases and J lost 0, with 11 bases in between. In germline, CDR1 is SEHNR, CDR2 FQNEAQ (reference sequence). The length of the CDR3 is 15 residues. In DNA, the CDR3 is TGTGCCAGCAGGGAGAGCGGCGCGAACACCGGGGAGCTGTTTTTT. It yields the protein CASRESGANTGELFF.

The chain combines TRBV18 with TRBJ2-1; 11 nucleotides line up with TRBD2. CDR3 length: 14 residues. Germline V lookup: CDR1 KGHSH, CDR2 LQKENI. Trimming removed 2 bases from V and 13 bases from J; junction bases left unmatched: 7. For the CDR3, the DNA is TGTGCCAGCTCACCAAACCGACTAGCGGGATTTCAGTTCTTC. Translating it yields CASSPNRLAGFQFF.

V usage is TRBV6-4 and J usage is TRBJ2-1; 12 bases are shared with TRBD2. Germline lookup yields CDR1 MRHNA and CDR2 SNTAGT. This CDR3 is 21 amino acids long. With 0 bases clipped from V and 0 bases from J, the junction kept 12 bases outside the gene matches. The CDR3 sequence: CASSDSPWASGRAGSYNEQFF. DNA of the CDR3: TGTGCCAGCAGTGACTCGCCCTGGGCTAGCGGGAGGGCGGGCTCCTACAATGAGCAGTTCTTC.

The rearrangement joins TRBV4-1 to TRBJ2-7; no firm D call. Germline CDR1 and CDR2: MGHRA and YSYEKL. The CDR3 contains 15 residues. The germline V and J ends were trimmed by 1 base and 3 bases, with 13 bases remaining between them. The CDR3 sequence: CASSQGADASYEQYF. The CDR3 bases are TGCGCCAGCAGCCAAGGGGCAGACGCCAGCTACGAGCAGTACTTC.

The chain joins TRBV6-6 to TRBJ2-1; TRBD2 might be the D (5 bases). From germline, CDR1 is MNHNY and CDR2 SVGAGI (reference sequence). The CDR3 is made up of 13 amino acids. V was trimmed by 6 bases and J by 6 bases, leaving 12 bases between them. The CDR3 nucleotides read TGTGCCAGCAGCCCCCCTAGCTCCAATGAGCAGTTCTTC. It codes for CASSPPSSNEQFF.

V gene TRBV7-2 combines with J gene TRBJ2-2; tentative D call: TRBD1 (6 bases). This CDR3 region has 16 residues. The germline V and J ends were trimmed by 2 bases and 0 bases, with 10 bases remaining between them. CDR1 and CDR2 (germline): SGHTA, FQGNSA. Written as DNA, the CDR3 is TGTGCCAGCAGCTTACGGACAGTCGCGAACACCGGGGAGCTGTTTTTT. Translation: CASSLRTVANTGELFF.